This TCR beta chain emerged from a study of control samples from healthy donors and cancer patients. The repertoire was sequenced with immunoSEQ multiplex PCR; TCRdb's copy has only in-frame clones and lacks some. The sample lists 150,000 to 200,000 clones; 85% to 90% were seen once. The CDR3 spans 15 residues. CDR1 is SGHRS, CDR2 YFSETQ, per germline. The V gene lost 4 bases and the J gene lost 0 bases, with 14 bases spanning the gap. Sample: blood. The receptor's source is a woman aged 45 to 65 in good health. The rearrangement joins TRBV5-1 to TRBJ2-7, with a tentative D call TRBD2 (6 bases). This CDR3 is CASSGGSPNSYEQYF. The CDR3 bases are TGCGCCAGCAGCGGAGGGTCCCCGAACTCCTACGAGCAGTACTTC.